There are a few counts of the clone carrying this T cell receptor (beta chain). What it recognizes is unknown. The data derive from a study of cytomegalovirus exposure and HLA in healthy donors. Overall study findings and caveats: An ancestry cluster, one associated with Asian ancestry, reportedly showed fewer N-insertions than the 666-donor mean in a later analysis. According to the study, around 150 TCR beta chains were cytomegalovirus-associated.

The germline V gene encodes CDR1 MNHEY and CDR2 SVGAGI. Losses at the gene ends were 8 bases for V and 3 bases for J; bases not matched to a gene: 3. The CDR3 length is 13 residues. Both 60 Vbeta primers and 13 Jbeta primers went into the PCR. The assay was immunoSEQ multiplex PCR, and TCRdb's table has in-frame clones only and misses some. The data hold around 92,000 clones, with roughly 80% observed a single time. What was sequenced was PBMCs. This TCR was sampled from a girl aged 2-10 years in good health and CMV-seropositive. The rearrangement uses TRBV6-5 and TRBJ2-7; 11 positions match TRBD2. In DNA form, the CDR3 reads TGTGCCAGCGGGACTAGCGGATTCTACGAGCAGTACTTC. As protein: CASGTSGFYEQYF.